A single sample gave rise to the 20 T cell receptor beta chains below, sequenced in a study of blood T cells in healthy people across ages. A second PCR, run for roughly 7 to 12 cycles, used a sample-barcoded 5' primer plus a J-beta primer mix. TCRdb used MiXCR to reprocess the 5' RACE reads, holding one entry per CDR3 protein. The sample consists of about 720,000 distinct CDR3 sequences, roughly 25% of them appearing once. The same specimen was also included in a second study, on T cells of mothers and their children.

Sequencing was performed on blood. The receptors here all came from a boy younger than 18 in good health.

Ten or more counts support this clonotype. The rearrangement links TRBV7-3 to TRBJ2-6, with no clear D. V lost 6 bases to trimming and J lost 2 bases, with 5 bases between them. CDR3 length: 13 amino acids. Germline loops: CDR1 SGHTA, CDR2 FQGTGA. The CDR3 sequence: CASSWPGANVLTF. The CDR3 region has the DNA TGTGCCAGCAGTTGGCCTGGGGCCAACGTCCTGACTTTC.

The chain carries TRBV5-1 and TRBJ2-5; D unclear. CDR1 is SGHRS, CDR2 YFSETQ, per germline. The CDR3 loop spans 14 amino acids. V dropped 0 bases and J dropped 3 bases, with 9 bases sitting between them. This CDR3 reads CASSLGSLEETQYF. CDR3 nucleotides: TGCGCCAGCAGCTTGGGCAGTTTAGAAGAGACCCAGTACTTC.

The chain employs TRBV19 and TRBJ2-3; 8 bases are a match to TRBD2. The CDR3 is 18 amino acids. Germline CDR1 LNHDA, CDR2 SQIVND (reference sequence). V shed 0 bases, J shed 4 bases, and the junction held 12 bases outside the gene matches. Here the CDR3 DNA reads TGTGCCAGTAGTATAGATTGGTCAAGCGGGAGATCTTCAGATACGCAGTATTTT. It encodes CASSIDWSSGRSSDTQYF.

This clonotype was seen a few times. The J gene is TRBJ2-1, the V gene TRBV4-3; 7 bases map to TRBD1. The CDR3 has 16 residues. With V trimmed by 0 bases and J by 4 bases, 6 bases remained unmatched. Germline loops: CDR1 LGHNA, CDR2 YSLEER. This CDR3 is CASSQDQQGLYNEQFF. The CDR3 coding sequence is TGCGCCAGCAGCCAAGATCAACAGGGGCTATACAATGAGCAGTTCTTC.

V is TRBV6-5 and J is TRBJ1-6, with 7 bases lining up with TRBD1. The length of the CDR3 is 17 residues. Germline CDR1 is MNHEY and CDR2 is SVGAGI. Germline trimming cut 0 bases from V and 0 bases from J; bases unmatched to any gene: 2. CDR3 sequence (DNA): TGTGCCAGCAGTTACTCGGGACAGAGCTCCTATAATTCACCCCTCCACTTT. Encoded protein: CASSYSGQSSYNSPLHF.

This clonotype was seen only a few times. This chain uses TRBV7-8 with TRBJ2-7, with 8 bases identical to TRBD2. This CDR3 has 15 amino acids. V lost 4 bases to trimming and J lost 5 bases; unmatched junction nucleotides: 10. Looked up from germline, CDR1 is SGHVS and CDR2 is FQNEAQ. CDR3 in DNA: TGTGCCAGCAGCTCCGGCGGGGGGTTGACCCACGAGCAGTACTTC. It yields the protein CASSSGGGLTHEQYF.

This clonotype was seen a few times. The J gene is TRBJ1-2, the V gene TRBV28; D unclear. Germline values: CDR1 MDHEN, CDR2 SYDVKM. V lost 6 bases and J 8 bases, leaving 10 bases between the germline ends. There are 11 residues in the CDR3. Here the CDR3 DNA reads TGTGCCAGCAGCTCCCGTTGGGGCTACACCTTC. It codes for CASSSRWGYTF.

This clonotype was picked up a small number of times. This chain uses TRBV5-1 with TRBJ2-3; D unclear. Trimming removed 7 bases at V and 2 bases at J, with 8 bases between. Germline-derived CDR1 and CDR2 are SGHRS and YFSETQ. The CDR3 runs 12 residues. The CDR3 here is CASREHTDTQYF. CDR3 nucleotide sequence: TGCGCCAGCCGCGAGCACACAGATACGCAGTATTTT.

This clonotype was seen only a few times. One end of the junction does not line up with germline, which may come from a read error. The V call is TRBV7-7, the J call TRBJ2-2; D remains unclear. There are 16 residues in the CDR3. Germline V gene lookup returns CDR1 SSHAT and CDR2 FNYEAQ (reference sequence). CDR3 DNA: TGTGCTAGCAGCCCAATGCAGTCGAGGAACACCGGGGAGCTGTTTTTT. Translated: CASSPMQSRNTGELFF.

This clonotype was seen only a few times. The gene calls are TRBV6-5 and TRBJ1-3; TRBD1 matches at 11 bases. V lost 6 bases to trimming and J lost 1 base; unmatched junction nucleotides: 2. Germline CDR1 MNHEY, CDR2 SVGAGI. The CDR3 is made up of 15 amino acids. The CDR3 protein is CASSRDRGSGNTIYF. The CDR3, as DNA: TGTGCCAGCAGCAGGGACAGGGGGTCTGGAAACACCATATATTTT.

This clonotype was found a few times. The V call is TRBV27, the J call TRBJ2-3; D unresolved. The CDR3 totals 15 residues. V lost 3 bases to trimming and J lost 0 bases, with 10 bases between them. The V gene's germline CDR1 is MNHEY and CDR2 SMNVEV (reference sequence). This CDR3 is CASSLHDGSTDTQYF. DNA for the CDR3: TGTGCCAGCAGTTTGCATGACGGGAGCACAGATACGCAGTATTTT.

In its sample, this clonotype was seen a few times. The chain is built from TRBV3-1 and TRBJ1-1; TRBD1 matches 7 bases. This CDR3 comprises 16 residues. Unmatched junction bases numbered 8, after V lost 2 bases and J lost 2 bases. Germline V gene lookup returns CDR1 LGHDT and CDR2 YNNKEL (reference sequence). The DNA for the CDR3 is TGTGCCAGCAGCCAATCTGACAGGGCCCCAAACACTGAAGCTTTCTTT. It yields the protein CASSQSDRAPNTEAFF.

In its sample, this clonotype was seen a few times. One end of the junction is discordant with germline, which a read error may explain. The chain recombines TRBV7-9 with TRBJ2-7, with D perhaps being TRBD1 or TRBD2 (5 bases each). Germline CDR1 and CDR2: SEHNR and FQNEAQ (reference sequence). The CDR3 totals 14 residues. CDR3 region: CASSLSRAWDEQCF. The CDR3, as DNA: TGTGCCAGCAGCTTATCCAGGGCCTGGGACGAGCAGTGCTTC.

The chain uses TRBV12-3 or TRBV12-4 and TRBJ1-2; 10 nucleotides line up with TRBD1. The trim removed 10 bases at V and 5 bases at J, leaving 10 bases unmatched. The CDR3 consists of 14 residues. Here the CDR3 DNA reads TGTGCCACATCCGGGGACAGGGGCCTATATGGCTACACCTTC. This gives the protein CATSGDRGLYGYTF.

To note about this clonotype: This likely comes from a read error, as the CDR3 has no conserved phenylalanine or tryptophan at its end. The chain links TRBV6-4 to TRBJ2-2; 9 bases map to TRBD1. Germline V lookup: CDR1 MRHNA, CDR2 SNTAGT. CDR3 length: 16 amino acids. V was pared by 0 bases and J by 4 bases, with 3 bases of the junction left unmatched. This CDR3 is CASSDSGTGPTGELFL. The CDR3 coding sequence is TGTGCCAGCAGTGACTCGGGGACAGGGCCCACCGGGGAGCTGTTTCTT.

The V call is TRBV29-1, the J call TRBJ2-5; 10 bases fit TRBD2. Trimming cost V 8 bases and J 2 bases; bases outside gene matches: 5. This CDR3 has 13 residues. CDR1 and CDR2 from the germline V gene are SQVTM and ANQGSEA. CDR3 region: CSLSGRLQETQYF. CDR3 in DNA: TGCAGCCTTAGCGGGAGGTTGCAAGAGACCCAGTACTTC.

Only a few counts were recorded for this clonotype. This sequence joins TRBV28 and TRBJ1-1; TRBD1 might be the D (5 bases). Germline CDR1 MDHEN, CDR2 SYDVKM. Trimming took 6 bases from V and 0 from J, leaving 23 bases between them. This CDR3 comprises 18 residues. Written as DNA, the CDR3 is TGTGCCAGCAGCCCTGCTCCCTGGGACGGGGGATTGAACACTGAAGCTTTCTTT. Protein sequence: CASSPAPWDGGLNTEAFF.

The table lists this clonotype with a few counts. The V call is TRBV29-1, the J call TRBJ1-4; unclear D gene. Trimming pared 6 bases from V and 6 bases from J, leaving 11 bases between. There are 12 residues in the CDR3. Germline-derived CDR1 and CDR2 are SQVTM and ANQGSEA. CDR3 region: CSVRRLDEKLFF. The CDR3, as DNA: TGCAGCGTGAGGCGTCTCGATGAAAAACTGTTTTTT.

The chain combines TRBV9 with TRBJ2-1; D unclear. This CDR3 has 15 residues. The V gene lost 0 bases and the J gene lost 1 base, with 8 bases spanning the gap. Germline V gives CDR1 SGDLS, CDR2 YYNGEE. The CDR3 region is CASSVGPSSYNEQFF. The CDR3 DNA is TGTGCCAGCAGCGTAGGGCCTAGTTCCTACAATGAGCAGTTCTTC.

This clonotype was counted only a few times. The chain uses TRBV7-9 and TRBJ1-1; D gene uncertain. V dropped 1 base and J dropped 6 bases, with 6 bases sitting between them. This CDR3 comprises 12 residues. The germline gives CDR1 SEHNR, CDR2 FQNEAQ (reference sequence). CDR3 DNA sequence: TGTGCCAGCAGCTTAGTGCATCCTGAAGCTTTCTTT. This sequence encodes CASSLVHPEAFF.